The entry below describes one TCR beta chain. The PCR ran on 60 Vbeta and 13 Jbeta primers. Method: immunoSEQ multiplex PCR; TCRdb's copy keeps in-frame clones and lacks some. The data show some 190,000 clones, 70% to 80% seen once. Trimming removed 5 bases from V and 4 bases from J; junction bases left unmatched: 2. Germline V lookup: CDR1 SGHTA, CDR2 FQGNSA. This CDR3 has 13 residues. The sample belongs to a study of cytomegalovirus exposure and HLA in healthy donors. The material sequenced was PBMCs. This rearrangement joins TRBV7-2 to TRBJ2-7; 10 positions match TRBD1. The source of this sequence is a man aged 18 to 30 in good health and CMV-seronegative. CDR3 residues: CASSRQGAYEQYF. The CDR3 nucleotides read TGTGCCAGCAGCCGACAGGGGGCTTACGAGCAGTACTTC.